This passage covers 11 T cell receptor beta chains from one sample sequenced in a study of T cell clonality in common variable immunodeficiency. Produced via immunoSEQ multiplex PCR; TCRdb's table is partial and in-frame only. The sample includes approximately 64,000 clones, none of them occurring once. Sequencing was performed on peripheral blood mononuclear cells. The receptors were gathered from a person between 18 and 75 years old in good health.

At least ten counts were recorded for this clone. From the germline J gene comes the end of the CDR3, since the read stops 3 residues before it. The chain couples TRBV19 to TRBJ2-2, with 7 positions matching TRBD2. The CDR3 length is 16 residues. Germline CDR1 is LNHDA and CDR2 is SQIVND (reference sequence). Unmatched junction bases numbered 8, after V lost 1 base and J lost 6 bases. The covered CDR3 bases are TGTGCCAGTAGTATAGGTCGAGCGGGGTTTCCCGGGGAG. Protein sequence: CASSIGRAGFPGE. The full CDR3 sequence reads CASSIGRAGFPGELFF. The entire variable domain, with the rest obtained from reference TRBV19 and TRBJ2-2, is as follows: DGGITQSPKYLFRKEGQNVTLSCEQNLNHDAMYWYRQDPGQGLRLIYYSQIVNDFQKGDIAEGYSVSREKKESFPLTVTSAQKNPTAFYLCASSIGRAGFPGELFFGEGSRLTVL.

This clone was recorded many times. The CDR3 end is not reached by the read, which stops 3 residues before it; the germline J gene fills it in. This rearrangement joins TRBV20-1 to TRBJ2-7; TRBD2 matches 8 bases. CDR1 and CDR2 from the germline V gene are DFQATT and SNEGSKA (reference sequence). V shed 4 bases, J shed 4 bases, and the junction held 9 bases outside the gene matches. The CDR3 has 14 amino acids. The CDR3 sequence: CSANRGGINYEQYF. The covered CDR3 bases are TGCAGTGCTAACCGCGGGGGGATTAATTACGAG.

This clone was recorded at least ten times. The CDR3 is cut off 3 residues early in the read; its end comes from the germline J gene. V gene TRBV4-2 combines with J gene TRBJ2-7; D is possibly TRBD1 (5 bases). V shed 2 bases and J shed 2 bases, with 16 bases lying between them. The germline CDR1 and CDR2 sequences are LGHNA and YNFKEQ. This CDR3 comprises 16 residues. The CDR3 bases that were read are TGTGCCAGCAGCCAATTCCCCTTGCTAGGGGCCTACGAG. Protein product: CASSQFPLLGAYE. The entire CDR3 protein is CASSQFPLLGAYEQYF.

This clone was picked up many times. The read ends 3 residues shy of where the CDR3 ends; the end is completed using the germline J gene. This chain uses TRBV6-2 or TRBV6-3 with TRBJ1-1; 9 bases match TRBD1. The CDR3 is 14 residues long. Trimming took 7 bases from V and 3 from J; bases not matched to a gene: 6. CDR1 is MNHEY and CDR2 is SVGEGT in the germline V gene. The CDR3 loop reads CASTLTGGHTEAFF. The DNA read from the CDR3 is TGTGCCAGCACCCTGACAGGGGGACACACTGAA.

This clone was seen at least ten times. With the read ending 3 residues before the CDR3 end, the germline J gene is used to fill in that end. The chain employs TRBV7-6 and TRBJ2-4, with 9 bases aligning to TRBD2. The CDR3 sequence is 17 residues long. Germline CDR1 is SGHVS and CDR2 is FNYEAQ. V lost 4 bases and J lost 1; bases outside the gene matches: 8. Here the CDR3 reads CASSSGAGGIAKNIQYF. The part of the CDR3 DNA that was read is TGTGCCAGCAGCTCGGGAGCGGGGGGAATCGCCAAAAACATT. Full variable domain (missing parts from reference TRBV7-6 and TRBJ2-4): GAGVSQSPRYKVTKRGQDVALRCDPISGHVSLYWYRQALGQGPEFLTYFNYEAQQDKSGLPNDRFSAERPEGSISTLTIQRTEQRDSAMYRCASSSGAGGIAKNIQYFGAGTRLSVL.

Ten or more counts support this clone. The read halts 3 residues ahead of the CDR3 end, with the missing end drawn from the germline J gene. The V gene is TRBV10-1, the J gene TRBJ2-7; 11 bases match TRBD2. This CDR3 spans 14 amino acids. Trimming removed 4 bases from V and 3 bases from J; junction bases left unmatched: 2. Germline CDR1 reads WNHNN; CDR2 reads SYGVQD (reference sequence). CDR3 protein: CASSGLAGFYEQYF. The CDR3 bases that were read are TGCGCCAGCAGTGGACTAGCGGGGTTCTACGAG.

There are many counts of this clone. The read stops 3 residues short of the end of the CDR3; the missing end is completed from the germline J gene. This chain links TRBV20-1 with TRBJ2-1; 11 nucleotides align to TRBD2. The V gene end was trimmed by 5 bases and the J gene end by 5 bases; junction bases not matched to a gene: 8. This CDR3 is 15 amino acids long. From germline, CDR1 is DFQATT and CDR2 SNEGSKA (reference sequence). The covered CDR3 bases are TGCAGTGCTTCCCTGCTAGCGGGAGGTAACAATGAG. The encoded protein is CSASLLAGGNNE. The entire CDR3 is CSASLLAGGNNEQFF.

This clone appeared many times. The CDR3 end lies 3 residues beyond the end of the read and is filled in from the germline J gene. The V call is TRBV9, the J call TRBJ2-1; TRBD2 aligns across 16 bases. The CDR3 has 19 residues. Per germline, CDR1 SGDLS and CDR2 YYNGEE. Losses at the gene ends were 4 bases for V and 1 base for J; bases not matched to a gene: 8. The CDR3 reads CASSPSGLAGGPSYNEQFF. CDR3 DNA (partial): TGTGCCAGCAGCCCATCGGGACTAGCGGGGGGGCCTTCCTACAATGAG.

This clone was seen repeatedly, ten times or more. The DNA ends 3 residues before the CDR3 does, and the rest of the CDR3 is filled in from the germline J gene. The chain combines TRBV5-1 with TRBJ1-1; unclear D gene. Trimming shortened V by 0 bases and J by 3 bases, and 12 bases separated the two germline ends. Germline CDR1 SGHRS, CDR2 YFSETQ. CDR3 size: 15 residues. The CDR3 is CASSLEGGEYTEAFF. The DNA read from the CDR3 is TGCGCCAGCAGCTTGGAAGGCGGCGAGTACACTGAA.

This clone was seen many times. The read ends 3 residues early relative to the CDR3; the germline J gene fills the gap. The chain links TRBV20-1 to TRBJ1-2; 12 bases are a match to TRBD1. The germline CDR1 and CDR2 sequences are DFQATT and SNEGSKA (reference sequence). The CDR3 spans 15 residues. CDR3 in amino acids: CSANSGTGGGRGYTF. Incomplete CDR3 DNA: TGCAGTGCTAACTCCGGGACAGGGGGCGGGAGAGGC.

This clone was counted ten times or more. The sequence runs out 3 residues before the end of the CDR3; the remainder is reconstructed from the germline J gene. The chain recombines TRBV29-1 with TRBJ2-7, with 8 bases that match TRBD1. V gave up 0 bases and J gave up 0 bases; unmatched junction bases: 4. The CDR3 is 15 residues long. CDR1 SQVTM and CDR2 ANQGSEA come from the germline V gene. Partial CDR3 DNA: TGCAGCGTTGAAGATCGACAGGGGCGCTCCTACGAG. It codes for CSVEDRQGRSYE. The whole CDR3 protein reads CSVEDRQGRSYEQYF.